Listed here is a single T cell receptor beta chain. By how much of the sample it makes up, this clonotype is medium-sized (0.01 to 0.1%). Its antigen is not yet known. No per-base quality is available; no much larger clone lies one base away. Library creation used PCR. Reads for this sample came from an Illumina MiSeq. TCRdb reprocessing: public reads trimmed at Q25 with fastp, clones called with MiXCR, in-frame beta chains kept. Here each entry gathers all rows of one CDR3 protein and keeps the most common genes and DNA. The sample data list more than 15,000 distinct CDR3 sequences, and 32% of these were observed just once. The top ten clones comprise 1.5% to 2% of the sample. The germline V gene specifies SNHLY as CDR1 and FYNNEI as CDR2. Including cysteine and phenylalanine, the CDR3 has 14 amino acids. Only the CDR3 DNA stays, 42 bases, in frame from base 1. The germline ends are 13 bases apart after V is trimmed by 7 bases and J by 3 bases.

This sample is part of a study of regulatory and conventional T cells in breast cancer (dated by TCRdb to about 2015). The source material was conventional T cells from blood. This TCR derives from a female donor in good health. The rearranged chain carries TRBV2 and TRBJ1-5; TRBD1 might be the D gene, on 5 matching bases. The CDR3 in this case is CASNGAMINQPQHF. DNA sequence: TGTGCCAGCAATGGGGCGATGATCAATCAGCCCCAGCATTTT.